What follows is one T cell receptor beta chain and its context. Its antigen is currently not known. No per-base quality is available; no much larger clone lies one base away. The immunoSEQ hsTCRB v3.0 assay was used at survey level resolution to sequence the TRB variable region. A depth of roughly 35,000-55,000 T-cell genomes per sample was targeted for TRB sequencing. Pooled TRB libraries were sequenced on an Illumina MiSeq with a v3 150-cycle kit. Concerning the study's data processing: Repertoire analysis was run in R within a reproducible Nextflow workflow that covered QC, data transformation and analysis. LymphoSeq2, an R package for exploring AIRR-Seq data, was used to implement custom analyses. A handful of samples that produced fewer than 5000 total TRB sequences were removed, so 180 or so HIV repertoires were analyzed. Among the 190 or so HIV repertoires that were kept, 59 were collected before ART initiation and about 130 were collected after ART initiation. Each repertoire was downsampled to 5000 TRB nucleotide sequences, and summary statistics were averaged across 100 downsampling iterations. Only TRB sequences with CDR3 regions of at least seven amino acids were retained for analysis. A Shannon entropy-derived clonality score and the Gini coefficient were used to measure diversity. In the repertoire networks, any two of the top 5000 CDR3 amino acid sequences were linked whenever the two sequences differed by an edit distance of one. Antigen specificity groups and MHC restriction were predicted for TRB CDR3 amino acid sequences with GLIPH2. Known CMV, EBV, HIV or tissue antigen associations were flagged by matching CDR3 amino acid sequences against VDJdb and McPAS-TCR. Pre-ART, post-ART and control groups were compared with Wilcoxon signed-rank tests and Holm-Bonferroni correction. What TCRdb holds here is the immuneACCESS table cut down to in-frame rearrangements. Part of the clones is not present; checked against another copy, under half of the missing clones reflect an unresolved V gene, and the others are unexplained. D and trimming come from the DNA, and the V and J calls and clone size come from that table. This sample has some 15,000 clones in its table, and roughly three quarters of those were observed once. Jointly, the top ten make up roughly a quarter of the sample.

The source of the sample is a study of long-term antiretroviral therapy in people with HIV (dated by TCRdb to between 2021 and 2024). In terms of the full investigation: The earliest samples were collected approximately a decade before the 2015 WHO recommendation for immediate ART, a period when ART was typically delayed until CD4 counts fell. Whether ART initiation and durable HIV suppression were associated with changes in peripheral blood TRB repertoire composition and diversity was tested in a retrospective serial study. A total of 150 to 200 cryopreserved PBMC samples were contributed to the cohort by 30 adults with confirmed HIV infection, with samples collected serially over a mean of approximately six years (range 1-12). Eleven of the 30 participants with HIV were female. Test extractions of a monoclonal T-cell line alongside under 35 polyclonal samples showed no cross-contamination during QIAcube processing. What the study reported, not specific to this receptor: Inferences about post-ART repertoire changes were limited because no data were available on ART adherence, viral resistance or therapy changes. Because PBMC availability was limited, only the TCR beta chain was sequenced, with no alpha chain pairing. The repertoire was dominated across all time points by expanded TRB clones identified before ART initiation, although this dominance was seen to fluctuate and to decrease in many PLHIV after ART. HIV repertoires had narrower CDR3 length ranges than controls, and the network structure suggested an antigen-experienced repertoire that shifted only slightly toward naive after ART. Starting ART was linked to a significant rise in TRB diversity, yet even with long-term ART the diversity remained significantly lower than in transplant donor controls. Because cell numbers in pre-ART samples were limited, unsorted PBMC were profiled instead of sorted CD4+ and CD8+ T cells. The samples span the years 2004 to 2017, and the ART regimens used at that time may not be as effective as current regimens.

Inclusion was restricted to participants for whom at least one PBMC sample before ART initiation and at least two post-ART samples were available. All participants with HIV were treated in the United States of America. Before DNA extraction, cryopreserved samples containing roughly 0.9-11 million PBMC were thawed and washed. At the time of the earliest PBMC sample, participants with HIV were aged between roughly 20 and 54 years. PBMC samples from each participant spanned 1-4 timepoints before ART initiation and 2-8 timepoints after ART initiation, with a median of 7 samples. Serial HIV viral load, CD4+ T-cell count, ART history and demographic data were obtained for every participant. Using a Qiagen kit on a QIAcube, genomic DNA was extracted from unsorted PBMC, with samples processed in batches of 12. The germline V gene (reference sequence) specifies LNHDA as CDR1 and SQIVND as CDR2. V gives up 5 bases and J gives up 6 bases, and the segment between their germline ends measures 14 bases. The CDR3 sequence holds 14 residues, the cysteine and phenylalanine included. This entry keeps only the CDR3 DNA: 42 bases, framed from base 1.

This TCR came from a middle-aged man with HIV. The sequences come from unsorted PBMCs, collected 3.1 years after starting antiretroviral therapy. Rearrangement joined TRBV19 to TRBJ1-5; matching of 5 bases hints at TRBD1 as the D gene. The nucleotides are TGTGCCAGTAGTGATCCAGGGAGGGCTCAGCCCCAGCATTTT. Translated, it gives CASSDPGRAQPQHF.